The 2 T cell receptor beta chains given below trace back to one sample, sequenced in a study of breast tumors, draining lymph nodes, adjacent tissues. Samples came from axillary lymph nodes draining the breast cancer. One entry per CDR3 protein, called by TCRdb with MiXCR from the multiplex PCR reads. In the table there are 65,000 to 80,000 distinct CDR3 sequences, roughly a fifth of which are singletons. The source material was axillary lymph node tissue. The receptors come from a female donor with breast cancer. Some clones in this sample may be carry-over from other donors' samples.

This clonotype was detected many times. CDR3 sequence: CSARSDRGDTQYF. The CDR3 DNA reads TGCAGTGCTAGATCAGATAGGGGGGATACGCAGTATTTT. The V call is TRBV20-1, the J call TRBJ2-3; TRBD1 is a possible D gene (6 bases). Germline assignment: CDR1 DFQATT and CDR2 SNEGSKA (reference sequence). Trimming cost V 2 bases and J 6 bases, with 12 bases left between them. This CDR3 region has 13 residues.

This clonotype came up many times. The chain is built from TRBV10-3 and TRBJ2-3; TRBD1 or TRBD2 may be the D gene (5 bases each). Per germline, CDR1 ENHRY and CDR2 SYGVKD. Trimming removed 2 bases from V and 4 bases from J, with 13 bases in between. The CDR3 loop spans 15 amino acids. CDR3 bases: TGTGCCATCAGTGAGCCCGGGGTGGGGGCAGATACGCAGTATTTT. It yields the protein CAISEPGVGADTQYF.